This TCR beta chain emerged from a study of blood T cell repertoires in COVID-19. Study-level information: T cells, B-cell-depleted T cells, or PBMCs provided the cDNA or gDNA that served as material.

Libraries were prepared by immunoSEQ multiplex PCR; TCRdb keeps only in-frame clonotypes and omits some of them. The sample has approximately 320,000 clones, over 85% seen once. The CDR3 covers 15 residues. J lost 7 bases, V lost 2 bases, and 8 bases had no gene match. CDR1 is MNHEY and CDR2 is SVGAGI in the germline V gene. For recovered donors of Cohort 3, there were two negative PCRs, clearance, or symptom resolution. The sequenced material came from PBMCs or T cells enriched from blood (not recorded which). This rearrangement joins TRBV6-5 to TRBJ1-2, with 9 bases identical to TRBD1. This TCR came from a man in his fifties or sixties who had recovered from COVID-19. Here the CDR3 reads CASSYERTGVSGYTF. The CDR3 nucleotides read TGTGCCAGCAGTTACGAGCGGACAGGGGTTAGTGGCTACACCTTC.